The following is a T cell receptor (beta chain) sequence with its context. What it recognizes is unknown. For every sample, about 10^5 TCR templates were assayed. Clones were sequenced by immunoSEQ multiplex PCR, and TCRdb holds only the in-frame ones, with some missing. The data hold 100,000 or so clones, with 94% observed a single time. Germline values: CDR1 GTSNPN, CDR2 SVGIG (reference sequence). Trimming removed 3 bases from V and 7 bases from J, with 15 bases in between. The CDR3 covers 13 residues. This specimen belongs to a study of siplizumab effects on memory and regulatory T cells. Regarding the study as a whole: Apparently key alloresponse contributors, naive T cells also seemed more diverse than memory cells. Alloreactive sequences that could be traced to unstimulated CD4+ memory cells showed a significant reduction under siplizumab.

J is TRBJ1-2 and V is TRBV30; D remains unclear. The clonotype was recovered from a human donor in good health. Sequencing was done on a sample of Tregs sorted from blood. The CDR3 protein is CAWRGIGNVGYTF. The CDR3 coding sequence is TGTGCCTGGAGAGGGATCGGGAACGTTGGCTACACCTTC. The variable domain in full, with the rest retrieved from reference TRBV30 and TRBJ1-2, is SQTIHQWPATLVQPVGSPLSLECTVEGTSNPNLYWYRQAAGRGLQLLFYSVGIGQISSEVPQNLSASRPQDRQFILSSKKLLLSDSGFYLCAWRGIGNVGYTFGSGTRLTVV.